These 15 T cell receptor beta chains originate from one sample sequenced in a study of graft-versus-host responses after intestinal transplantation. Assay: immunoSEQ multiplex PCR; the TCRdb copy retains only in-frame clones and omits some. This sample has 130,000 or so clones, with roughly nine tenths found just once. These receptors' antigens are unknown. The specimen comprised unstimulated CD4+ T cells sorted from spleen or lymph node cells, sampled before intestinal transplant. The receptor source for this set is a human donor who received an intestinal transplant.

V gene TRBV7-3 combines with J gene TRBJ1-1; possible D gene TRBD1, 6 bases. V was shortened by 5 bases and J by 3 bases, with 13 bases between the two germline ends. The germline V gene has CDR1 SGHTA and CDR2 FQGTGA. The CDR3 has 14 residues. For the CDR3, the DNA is TGTGCCAGCAGCCAAGGGGGGTCTGACACTGAAGCTTTCTTT. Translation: CASSQGGSDTEAFF. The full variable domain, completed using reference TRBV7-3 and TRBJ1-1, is GAGVSQTPSNKVTEKGKYVELRCDPISGHTALYWYRQSLGQGPEFLIYFQGTGAADDSGLPNDRFFAVRPEGSVSTLKIQRTERGDSAVYLCASSQGGSDTEAFFGQGTRLTVV.

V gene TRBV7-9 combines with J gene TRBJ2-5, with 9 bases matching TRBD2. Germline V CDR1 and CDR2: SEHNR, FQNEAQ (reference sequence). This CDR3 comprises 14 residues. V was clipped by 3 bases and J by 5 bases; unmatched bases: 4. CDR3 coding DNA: TGTGCCAGCAGCTTGCGGGGGGGTCTGGAGACCCAGTACTTC. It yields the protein CASSLRGGLETQYF.

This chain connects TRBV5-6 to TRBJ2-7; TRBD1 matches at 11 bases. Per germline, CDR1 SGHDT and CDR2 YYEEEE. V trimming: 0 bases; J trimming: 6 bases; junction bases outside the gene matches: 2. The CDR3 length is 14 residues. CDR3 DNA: TGTGCCAGCAGCTTGGTGGGACAGGGGGTCGAGCAGTACTTC. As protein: CASSLVGQGVEQYF.

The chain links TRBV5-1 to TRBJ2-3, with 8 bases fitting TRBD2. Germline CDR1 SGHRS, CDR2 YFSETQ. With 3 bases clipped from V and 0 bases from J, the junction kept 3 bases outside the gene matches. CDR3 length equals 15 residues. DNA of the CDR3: TGCGCCAGCAGCTCGGGGGGGACTAGCACAGATACGCAGTATTTT. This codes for CASSSGGTSTDTQYF. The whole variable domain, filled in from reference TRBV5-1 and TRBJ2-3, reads KAGVTQTPRYLIKTRGQQVTLSCSPISGHRSVSWYQQTPGQGLQFLFEYFSETQRNKGNFPGRFSGRQFSNSRSEMNVSTLELGDSALYLCASSSGGTSTDTQYFGPGTRLTVL.

This CDR3 reads CASSALLAGGYNEQFF. The CDR3 nucleotides read TGTGCCAGCAGCGCTTTACTAGCGGGGGGCTACAATGAGCAGTTCTTC. This chain links TRBV9 with TRBJ2-1, with TRBD2 identical over 12 bases. CDR1 is SGDLS and CDR2 is YYNGEE in the germline V gene. The V gene end was trimmed by 3 bases and the J gene end by 3 bases; junction bases not matched to a gene: 4. The CDR3 extends over 16 amino acids.

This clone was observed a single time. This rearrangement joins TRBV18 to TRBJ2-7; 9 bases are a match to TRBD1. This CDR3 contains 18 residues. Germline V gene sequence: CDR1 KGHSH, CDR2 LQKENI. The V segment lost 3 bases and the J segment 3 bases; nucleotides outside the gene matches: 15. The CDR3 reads CASSPKNAGTGFVYEQYF. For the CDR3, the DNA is TGTGCCAGCTCACCGAAAAACGCCGGGACAGGGTTTGTCTACGAGCAGTACTTC.

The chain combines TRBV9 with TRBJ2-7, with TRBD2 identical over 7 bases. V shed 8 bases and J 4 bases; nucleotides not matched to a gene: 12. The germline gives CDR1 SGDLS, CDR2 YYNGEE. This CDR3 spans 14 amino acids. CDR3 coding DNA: TGTGCCAGTAGCCCCACCGCGGGGGAGTACGAGCAGTACTTC. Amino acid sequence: CASSPTAGEYEQYF. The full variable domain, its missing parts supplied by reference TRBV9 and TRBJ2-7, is DSGVTQTPKHLITATGQRVTLRCSPRSGDLSVYWYQQSLDQGLQFLIQYYNGEERAKGNILERFSAQQFPDLHSELNLSSLELGDSALYFCASSPTAGEYEQYFGPGTRLTVT.

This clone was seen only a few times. The CDR3 nucleotides read TGTGCCACCAGCCCACCCCGCGCGGGTTCCTACGAGCAGTACTTC. Its protein is CATSPPRAGSYEQYF. J is TRBJ2-7 and V is TRBV15; D perhaps matches TRBD2 (5 bases). With 5 bases removed from V and 1 base from J, the gap between germline ends came to 15 bases. CDR3 length: 15 amino acids. The germline gives CDR1 LNHNV, CDR2 YYDKDF (reference sequence).

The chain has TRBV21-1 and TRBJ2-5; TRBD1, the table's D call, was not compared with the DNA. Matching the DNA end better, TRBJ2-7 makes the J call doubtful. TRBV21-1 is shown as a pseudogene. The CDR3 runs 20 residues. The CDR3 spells CASSKARLGESQGATYEQYF. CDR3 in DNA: TGTGCCAGCAGCAAAGCAAGGTTAGGAGAATCGCAGGGGGCAACCTACGAGCAGTACTTC.

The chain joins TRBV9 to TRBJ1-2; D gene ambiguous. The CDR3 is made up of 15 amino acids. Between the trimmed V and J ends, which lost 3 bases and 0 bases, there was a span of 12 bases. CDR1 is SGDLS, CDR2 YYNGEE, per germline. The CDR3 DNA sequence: TGTGCCAGCAGCGCCCGCGTATTCGCTAACTATGGCTACACCTTC. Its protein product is CASSARVFANYGYTF.

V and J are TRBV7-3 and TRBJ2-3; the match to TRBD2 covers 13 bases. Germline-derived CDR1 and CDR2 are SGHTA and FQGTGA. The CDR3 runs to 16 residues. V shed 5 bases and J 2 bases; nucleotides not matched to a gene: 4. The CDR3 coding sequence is TGTGCCAGCAGCATCGGACTAGCGGGGGACACAGATACGCAGTATTTT. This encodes CASSIGLAGDTDTQYF.

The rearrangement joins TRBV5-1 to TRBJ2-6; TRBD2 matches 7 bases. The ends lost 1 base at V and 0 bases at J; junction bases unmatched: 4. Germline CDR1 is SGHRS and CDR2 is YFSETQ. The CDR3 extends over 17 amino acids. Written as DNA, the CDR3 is TGCGCCAGCAGCTTGTTACGGACTAGCTCTGGGGCCAACGTCCTGACTTTC. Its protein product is CASSLLRTSSGANVLTF.

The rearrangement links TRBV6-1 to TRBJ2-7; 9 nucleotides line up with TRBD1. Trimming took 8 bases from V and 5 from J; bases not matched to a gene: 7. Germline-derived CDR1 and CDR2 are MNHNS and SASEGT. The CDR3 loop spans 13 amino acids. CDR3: CASQITGGNEQYF. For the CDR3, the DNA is TGTGCCAGCCAAATCACAGGGGGCAACGAGCAGTACTTC.

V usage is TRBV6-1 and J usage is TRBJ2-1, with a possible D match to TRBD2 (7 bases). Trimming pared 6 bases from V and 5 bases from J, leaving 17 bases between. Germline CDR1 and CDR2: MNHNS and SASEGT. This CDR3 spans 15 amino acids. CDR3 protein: CASRKPGGRHNEQFF. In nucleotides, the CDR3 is TGTGCCAGCAGAAAACCGGGGGGCCGGCACAATGAGCAGTTCTTC.

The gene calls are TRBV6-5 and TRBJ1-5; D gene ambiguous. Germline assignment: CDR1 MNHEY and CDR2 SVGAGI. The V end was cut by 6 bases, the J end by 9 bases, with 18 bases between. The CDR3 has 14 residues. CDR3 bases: TGTGCCAGCAGCACCACTCCTGAATTTGCGCCCCAGCATTTT. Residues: CASSTTPEFAPQHF.